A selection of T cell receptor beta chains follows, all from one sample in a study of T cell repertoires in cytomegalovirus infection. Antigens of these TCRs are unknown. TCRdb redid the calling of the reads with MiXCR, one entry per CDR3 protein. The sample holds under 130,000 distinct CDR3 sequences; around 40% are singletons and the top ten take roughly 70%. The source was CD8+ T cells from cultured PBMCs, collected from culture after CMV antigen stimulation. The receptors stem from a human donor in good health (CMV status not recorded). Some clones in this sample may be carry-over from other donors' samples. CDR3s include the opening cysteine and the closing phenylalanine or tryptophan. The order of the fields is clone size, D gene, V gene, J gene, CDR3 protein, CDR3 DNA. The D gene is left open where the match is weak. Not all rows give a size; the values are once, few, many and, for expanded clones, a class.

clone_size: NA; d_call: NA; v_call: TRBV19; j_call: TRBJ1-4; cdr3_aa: CASSILRSSEKLFF; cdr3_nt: TGTGCCAGTAGTATTCTGCGGTCAAGCGAAAAACTGTTTTTT
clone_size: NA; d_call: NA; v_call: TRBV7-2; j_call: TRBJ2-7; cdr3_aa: CASSLYQGLNEQYF; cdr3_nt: TGTGCCAGCAGCTTATACCAGGGGTTAAACGAGCAGTACTTC
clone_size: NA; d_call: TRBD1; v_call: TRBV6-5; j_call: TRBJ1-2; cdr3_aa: CASSYFTGGDGYTF; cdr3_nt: TGTGCCAGCAGTTATTTCACAGGGGGCGATGGCTACACCTTC
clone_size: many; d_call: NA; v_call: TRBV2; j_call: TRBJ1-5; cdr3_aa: CASSTRDGGSQPQHF; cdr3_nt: TGTGCCAGCAGTACCCGGGACGGGGGGTCTCAGCCCCAGCATTTT
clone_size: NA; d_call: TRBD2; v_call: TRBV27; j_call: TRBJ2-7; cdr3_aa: CASSVNTGGINEQYF; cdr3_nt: TGTGCCAGCAGTGTGAATACGGGGGGTATTAACGAGCAGTACTTC
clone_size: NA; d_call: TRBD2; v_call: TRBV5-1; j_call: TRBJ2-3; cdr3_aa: CASTFGLAGSTDTQYF; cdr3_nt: TGCGCCAGCACCTTCGGACTAGCGGGGAGCACAGATACGCAGTATTTT
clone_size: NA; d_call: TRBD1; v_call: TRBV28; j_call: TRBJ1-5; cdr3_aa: CASTYTSTGRGDSNQPQHF; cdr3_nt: TGTGCCAGCACCTATACTTCGACCGGCAGGGGGGATAGCAATCAGCCCCAGCATTTT
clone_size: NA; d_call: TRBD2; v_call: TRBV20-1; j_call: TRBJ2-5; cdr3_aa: CSAPLGRAQETQYF; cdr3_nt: TGCAGTGCCCCCTTGGGGAGGGCACAAGAGACCCAGTACTTC
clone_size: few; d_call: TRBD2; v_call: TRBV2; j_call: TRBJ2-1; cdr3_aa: CASKGRGSNEQFF; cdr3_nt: TGTGCCAGCAAGGGTCGCGGGAGCAATGAGCAGTTCTTC
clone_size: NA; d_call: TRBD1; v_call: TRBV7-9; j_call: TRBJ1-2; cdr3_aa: CASVRQGGVYGYTF; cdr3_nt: TGTGCCAGCGTGAGACAGGGAGGGGTCTATGGCTACACCTTC
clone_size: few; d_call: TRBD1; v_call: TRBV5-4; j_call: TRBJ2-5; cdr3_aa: CASSPGTGGEETQYF; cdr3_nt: TGTGCCAGCAGCCCGGGGACAGGAGGTGAGGAGACCCAGTACTTC
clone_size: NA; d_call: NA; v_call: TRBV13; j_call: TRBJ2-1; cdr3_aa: CASSSRGYNEQFF; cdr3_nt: TGTGCCAGCAGCTCTAGAGGTTACAATGAGCAGTTCTTC
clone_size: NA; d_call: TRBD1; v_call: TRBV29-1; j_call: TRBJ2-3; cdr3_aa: CSVVRGLSTDTQYF; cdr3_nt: TGCAGCGTTGTAAGGGGGCTTAGCACAGATACGCAGTATTTT
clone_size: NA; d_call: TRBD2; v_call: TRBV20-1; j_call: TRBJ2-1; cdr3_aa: CSARGLAGVYNEQFF; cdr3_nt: TGCAGTGCTAGAGGACTAGCGGGGGTTTACAATGAGCAGTTCTTC
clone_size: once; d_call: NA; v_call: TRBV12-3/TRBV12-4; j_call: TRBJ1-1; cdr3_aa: CASSLSRSTEAFF; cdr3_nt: TGTGCCAGCAGTTTATCGAGGAGCACTGAAGCTTTCTTT
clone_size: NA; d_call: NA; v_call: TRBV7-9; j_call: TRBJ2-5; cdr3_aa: CASSFPGGRETQYF; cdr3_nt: TGTGCCAGCAGCTTCCCCGGGGGCCGAGAGACCCAGTACTTC
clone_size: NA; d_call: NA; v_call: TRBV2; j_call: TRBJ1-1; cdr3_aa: CASHYSRLVGTEAFF; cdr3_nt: TGTGCCAGTCATTACAGCCGTTTGGTGGGCACTGAAGCTTTCTTT
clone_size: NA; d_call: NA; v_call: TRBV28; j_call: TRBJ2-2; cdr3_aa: CASSFVAGAGELFF; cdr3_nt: TGTGCCAGCAGTTTTGTAGCTGGGGCCGGGGAGCTGTTTTTT
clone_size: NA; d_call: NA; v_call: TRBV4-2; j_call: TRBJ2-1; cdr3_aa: CASSQDSDGYNEQFF; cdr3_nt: TGTGCCAGCAGCCAAGACAGTGACGGGTACAATGAGCAGTTCTTC
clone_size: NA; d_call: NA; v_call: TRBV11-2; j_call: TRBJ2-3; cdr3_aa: CASSSRVRDTDTQYF; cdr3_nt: TGTGCCAGCAGCAGCAGGGTTAGGGACACAGATACGCAGTATTTT
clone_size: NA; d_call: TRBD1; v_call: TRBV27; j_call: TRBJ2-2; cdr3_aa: CASGTGITGELFF; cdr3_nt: TGTGCCAGCGGGACAGGGATAACCGGGGAGCTGTTTTTT
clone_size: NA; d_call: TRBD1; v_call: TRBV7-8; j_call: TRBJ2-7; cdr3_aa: CASSRDRGQLYERYF; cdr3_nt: TGTGCCAGCAGCAGGGACAGGGGGCAGTTGTACGAGCGGTACTTC
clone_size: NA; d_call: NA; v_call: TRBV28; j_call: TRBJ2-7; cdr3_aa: CASNTYMDEDSSYEQYF; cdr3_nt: TGTGCCAGCAATACTTATATGGATGAGGACAGCTCCTACGAGCAGTACTTC
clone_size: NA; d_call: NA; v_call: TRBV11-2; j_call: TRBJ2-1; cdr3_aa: CASSPLTHEQFF; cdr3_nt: TGTGCCAGCAGCCCGTTGACACATGAGCAGTTCTTC
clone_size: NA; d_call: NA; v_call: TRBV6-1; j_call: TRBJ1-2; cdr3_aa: CASCLGPGDYGYTF; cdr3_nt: TGTGCCAGCTGCCTCGGGCCAGGAGACTATGGCTACACCTTC
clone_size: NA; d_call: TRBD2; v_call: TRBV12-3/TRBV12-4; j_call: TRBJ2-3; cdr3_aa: CASTLGGYTDTQYF; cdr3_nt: TGTGCCAGCACCCTGGGGGGGTACACAGATACGCAGTATTTT
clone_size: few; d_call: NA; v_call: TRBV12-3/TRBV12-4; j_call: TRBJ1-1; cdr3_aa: CASTVRSNTEAFF; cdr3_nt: TGTGCCAGCACTGTGAGGAGTAACACTGAAGCTTTCTTT
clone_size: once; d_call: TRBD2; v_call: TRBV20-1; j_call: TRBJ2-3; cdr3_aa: CSAREKRGYTDTQYF; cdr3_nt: TGCAGTGCTAGAGAAAAGCGGGGGTACACAGATACGCAGTATTTT
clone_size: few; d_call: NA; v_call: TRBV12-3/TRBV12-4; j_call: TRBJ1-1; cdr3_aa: CASSFASTGNTEAFF; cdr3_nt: TGTGCCAGCAGTTTCGCCTCGACAGGGAACACTGAAGCTTTCTTT
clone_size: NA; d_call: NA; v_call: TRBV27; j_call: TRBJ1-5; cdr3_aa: CASSLSSNANQPQHF; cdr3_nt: TGTGCCAGCAGTTTAAGTTCTAATGCCAATCAGCCCCAGCATTTT
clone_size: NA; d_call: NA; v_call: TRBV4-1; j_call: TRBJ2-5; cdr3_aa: CASSQARGWDTQYF; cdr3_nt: TGCGCCAGCAGCCAAGCGAGGGGGTGGGATACCCAGTACTTC
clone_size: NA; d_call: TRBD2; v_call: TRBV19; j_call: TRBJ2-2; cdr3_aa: CASSTPLGGGSGELFF; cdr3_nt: TGTGCCAGTAGTACACCCCTCGGGGGGGGTAGCGGGGAGCTGTTTTTT
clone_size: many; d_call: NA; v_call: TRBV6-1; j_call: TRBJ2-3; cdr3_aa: CASSATLGGADTQYF; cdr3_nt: TGTGCCAGCAGTGCAACCTTAGGAGGGGCAGATACGCAGTATTTT
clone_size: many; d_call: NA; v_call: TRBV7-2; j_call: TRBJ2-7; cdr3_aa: CASSVSPGSSYEQYF; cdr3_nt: TGTGCCAGCAGCGTATCCCCCGGCTCCAGCTACGAGCAGTACTTC
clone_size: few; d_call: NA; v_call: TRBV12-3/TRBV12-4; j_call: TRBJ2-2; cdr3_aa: CASSPGLIGELFF; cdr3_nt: TGTGCCAGCAGCCCAGGATTGATCGGGGAGCTGTTTTTT
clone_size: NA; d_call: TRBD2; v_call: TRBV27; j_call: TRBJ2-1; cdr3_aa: CASSLFATSGGASSYNEQFF; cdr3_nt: TGTGCCAGCAGTTTATTCGCGACTAGCGGGGGGGCCAGCTCCTACAATGAGCAGTTCTTC
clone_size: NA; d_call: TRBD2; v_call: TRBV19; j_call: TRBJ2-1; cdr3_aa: CASSMSAGGPHEQFF; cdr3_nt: TGTGCCAGTAGTATGTCAGCGGGGGGGCCCCATGAGCAGTTCTTC